This note documents a single T cell receptor beta chain sequence. What it recognizes is unknown. Assay: immunoSEQ multiplex PCR; the TCRdb copy retains only in-frame clones and omits some. The data contain approximately 68,000 clones, 80% of them seen just once; the ten biggest clones take up about 0.6%. This sample is drawn from a study of T cell clones after liver transplantation. Whole-study results and caveats: Donor-reactive sequences fell more than third party-reactive ones, suggesting partial deletion. In two subjects, few donor cells limited the measurable donor-reactive repertoire.

The V gene lost 1 base and the J gene lost 8 bases, with 18 bases spanning the gap. The CDR3 consists of 16 residues. Germline loops: CDR1 SGHTA, CDR2 FQGNSA. The clonotype was recovered from a human donor who received a liver transplant. The starting material was CD4+ T cells from blood, obtained before liver transplant. This chain uses TRBV7-2 with TRBJ2-1; D possibly matches TRBD1 or TRBD2 (5 bases each). CDR3 coding DNA: TGTGCCAGCAGCTTAGATGGCCCTAGTTGGGGACATGAGCAGTTCTTC. Amino acid sequence: CASSLDGPSWGHEQFF.